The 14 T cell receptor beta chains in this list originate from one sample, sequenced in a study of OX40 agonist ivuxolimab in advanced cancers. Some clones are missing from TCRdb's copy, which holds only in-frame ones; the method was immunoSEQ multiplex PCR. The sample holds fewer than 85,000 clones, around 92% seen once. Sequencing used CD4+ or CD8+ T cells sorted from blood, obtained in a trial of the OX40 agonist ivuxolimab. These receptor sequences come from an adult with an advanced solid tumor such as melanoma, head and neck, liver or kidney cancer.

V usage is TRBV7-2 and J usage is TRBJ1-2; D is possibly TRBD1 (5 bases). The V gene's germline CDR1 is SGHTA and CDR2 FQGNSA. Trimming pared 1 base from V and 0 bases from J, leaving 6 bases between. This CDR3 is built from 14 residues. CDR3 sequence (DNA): TGTGCCAGCAGCTTAGAGACAGCTAACTATGGCTACACCTTC. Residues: CASSLETANYGYTF.

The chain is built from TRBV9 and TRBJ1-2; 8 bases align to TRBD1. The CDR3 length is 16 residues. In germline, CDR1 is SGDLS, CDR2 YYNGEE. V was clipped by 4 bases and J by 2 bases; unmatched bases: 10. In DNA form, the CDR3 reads TGTGCCAGCAGCCCAGCGATGGGGACAGGCAACTATGGCTACACCTTC. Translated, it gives CASSPAMGTGNYGYTF. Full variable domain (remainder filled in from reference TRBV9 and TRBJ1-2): DSGVTQTPKHLITATGQRVTLRCSPRSGDLSVYWYQQSLDQGLQFLIQYYNGEERAKGNILERFSAQQFPDLHSELNLSSLELGDSALYFCASSPAMGTGNYGYTFGSGTRLTVV.

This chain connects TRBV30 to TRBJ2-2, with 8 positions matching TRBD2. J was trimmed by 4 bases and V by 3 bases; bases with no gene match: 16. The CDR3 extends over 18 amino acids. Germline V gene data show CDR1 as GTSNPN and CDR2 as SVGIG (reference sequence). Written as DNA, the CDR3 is TGTGCCTGGAGCCAACCCCCGCCGGGAGGGGTGGGCACCGGGGAGCTGTTTTTT. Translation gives CAWSQPPPGGVGTGELFF.

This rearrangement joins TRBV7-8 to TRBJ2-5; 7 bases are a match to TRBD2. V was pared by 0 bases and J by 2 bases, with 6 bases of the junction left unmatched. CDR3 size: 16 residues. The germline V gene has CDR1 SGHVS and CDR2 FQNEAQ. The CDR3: CASSLAGGRGQETQYF. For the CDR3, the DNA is TGTGCCAGCAGCTTAGCGGGCGGGAGAGGTCAAGAGACCCAGTACTTC.

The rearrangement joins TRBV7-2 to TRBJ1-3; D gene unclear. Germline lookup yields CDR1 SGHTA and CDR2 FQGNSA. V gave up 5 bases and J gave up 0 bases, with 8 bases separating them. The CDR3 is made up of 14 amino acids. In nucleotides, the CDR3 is TGTGCCAGCAGCCTTGCCCTCTCTGGAAACACCATATATTTT. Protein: CASSLALSGNTIYF. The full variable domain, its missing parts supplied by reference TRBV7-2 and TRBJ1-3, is GAGVSQSPSNKVTEKGKDVELRCDPISGHTALYWYRQSLGQGLEFLIYFQGNSAPDKSGLPSDRFSAERTGGSVSTLTIQRTQQEDSAVYLCASSLALSGNTIYFGEGSWLTVV.

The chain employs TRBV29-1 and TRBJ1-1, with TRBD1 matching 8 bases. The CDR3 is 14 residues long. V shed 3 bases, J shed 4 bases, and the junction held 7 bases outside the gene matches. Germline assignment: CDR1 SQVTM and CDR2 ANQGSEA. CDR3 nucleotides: TGCAGCGTTGATAACCAGGGGGCTGGCACTGAAGCTTTCTTT. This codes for CSVDNQGAGTEAFF.

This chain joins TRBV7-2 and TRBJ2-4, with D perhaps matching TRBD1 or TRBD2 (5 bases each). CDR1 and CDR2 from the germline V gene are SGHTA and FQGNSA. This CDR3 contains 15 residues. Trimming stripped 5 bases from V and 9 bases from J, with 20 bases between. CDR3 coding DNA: TGTGCCAGCAGCCAAATAGGGACCGCTTCGCTCATTCAGTACTTC. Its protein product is CASSQIGTASLIQYF.

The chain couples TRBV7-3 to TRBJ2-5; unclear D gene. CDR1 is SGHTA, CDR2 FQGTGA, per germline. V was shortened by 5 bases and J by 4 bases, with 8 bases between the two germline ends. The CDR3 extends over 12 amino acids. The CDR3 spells CASSPNSETQYF. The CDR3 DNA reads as TGTGCCAGCAGCCCTAATTCAGAGACCCAGTACTTC.

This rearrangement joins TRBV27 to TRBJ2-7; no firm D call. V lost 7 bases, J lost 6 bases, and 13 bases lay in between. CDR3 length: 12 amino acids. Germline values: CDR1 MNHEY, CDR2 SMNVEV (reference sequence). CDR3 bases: TGTGCCAGCAACGACGGAGTAGGCGAGCAGTACTTC. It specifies CASNDGVGEQYF.

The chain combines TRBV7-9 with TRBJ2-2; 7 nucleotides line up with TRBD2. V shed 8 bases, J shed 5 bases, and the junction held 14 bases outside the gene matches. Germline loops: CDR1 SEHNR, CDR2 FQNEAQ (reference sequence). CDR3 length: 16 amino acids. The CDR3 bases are TGTGCCAGCGGTTCTCCTCGGACTAGTAGGACCGGGGAGCTGTTTTTT. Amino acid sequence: CASGSPRTSRTGELFF. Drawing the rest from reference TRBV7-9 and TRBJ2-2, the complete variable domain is DTGVSQNPRHKITKRGQNVTFRCDPISEHNRLYWYRQTLGQGPEFLTYFQNEAQLEKSRLLSDRFSAERPKGSFSTLEIQRTEQGDSAMYLCASGSPRTSRTGELFFGEGSRLTVL.

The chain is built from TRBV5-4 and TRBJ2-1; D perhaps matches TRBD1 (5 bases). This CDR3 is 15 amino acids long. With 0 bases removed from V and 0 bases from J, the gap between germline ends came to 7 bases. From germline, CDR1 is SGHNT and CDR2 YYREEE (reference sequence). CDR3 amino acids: CASSLGQNSYNEQFF. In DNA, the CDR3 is TGTGCCAGCAGCTTGGGACAGAACTCCTACAATGAGCAGTTCTTC.

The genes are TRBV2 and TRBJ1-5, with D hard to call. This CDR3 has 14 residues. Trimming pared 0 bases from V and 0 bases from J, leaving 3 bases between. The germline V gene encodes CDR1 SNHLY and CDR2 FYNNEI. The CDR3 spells CASSEANSNQPQHF. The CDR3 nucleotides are TGTGCCAGCAGTGAAGCCAATAGCAATCAGCCCCAGCATTTT.

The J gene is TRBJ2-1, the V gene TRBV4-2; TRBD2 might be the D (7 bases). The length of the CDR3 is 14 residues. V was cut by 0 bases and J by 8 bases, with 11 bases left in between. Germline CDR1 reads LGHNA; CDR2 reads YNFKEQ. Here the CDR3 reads CASSQEGRGDEQFF. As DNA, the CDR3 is TGTGCCAGCAGCCAAGAAGGGAGGGGGGATGAGCAGTTCTTC.

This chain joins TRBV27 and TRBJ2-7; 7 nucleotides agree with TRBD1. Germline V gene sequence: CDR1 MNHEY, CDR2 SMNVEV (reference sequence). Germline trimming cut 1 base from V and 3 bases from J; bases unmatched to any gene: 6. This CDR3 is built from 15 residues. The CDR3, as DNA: TGTGCCAGCAGTTTATTTGGACAGGCGATCTACGAGCAGTACTTC. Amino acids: CASSLFGQAIYEQYF.